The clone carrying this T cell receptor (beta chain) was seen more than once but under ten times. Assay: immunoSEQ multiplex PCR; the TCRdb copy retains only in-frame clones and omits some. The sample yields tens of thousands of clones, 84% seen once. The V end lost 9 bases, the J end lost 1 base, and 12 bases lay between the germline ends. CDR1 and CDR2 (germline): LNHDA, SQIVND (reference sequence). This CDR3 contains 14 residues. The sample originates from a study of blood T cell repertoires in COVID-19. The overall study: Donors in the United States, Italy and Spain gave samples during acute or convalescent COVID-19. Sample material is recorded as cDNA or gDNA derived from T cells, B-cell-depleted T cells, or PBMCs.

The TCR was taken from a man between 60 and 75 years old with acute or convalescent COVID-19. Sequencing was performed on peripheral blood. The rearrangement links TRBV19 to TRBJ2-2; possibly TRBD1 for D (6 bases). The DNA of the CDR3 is TGTGCCAGCACCCCGGGACAGAACACCGGGGAGCTGTTTTTT. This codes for CASTPGQNTGELFF.